Below are 22 T cell receptor beta chains sequenced from a single sample in a study of T cells expressing NK-cell markers. Reanalyzing the 5' RACE reads, TCRdb keeps one entry per CDR3 protein, without DNA. The table lists 500,000 to 700,000 distinct CDR3 sequences. The sequencing sample was made of blood T cells: a sorted CD56 or NKG2C T cell subset, CD4+ or CD8+ T cells, or bulk PBMC T cells (not recorded which). Receptor source: a young man in good health.

The chain is built from TRBV6-5 and TRBJ2-1. The CDR3 length is 13 residues. Germline V lookup: CDR1 MNHEY, CDR2 SVGAGI. CDR3 amino acids: CASSYAQYNEQFF.

The chain links TRBV7-9 to TRBJ2-7; the D call of TRBD2 rests on TCRdb alone, since no DNA is present to check it. In germline, CDR1 is SEHNR, CDR2 FQNEAQ (reference sequence). This CDR3 spans 15 amino acids. CDR3 sequence reads: CASSRGYAGTYEQYF.

The CDR3 is CASSLYDYSTDTQYF. The J gene is TRBJ2-3, the V gene TRBV5-1; TCRdb designates TRBD2, a call that cannot be tested without DNA. Germline V gene sequence: CDR1 SGHRS, CDR2 YFSETQ. The CDR3 covers 15 residues.

This rearrangement joins TRBV7-2 to TRBJ2-2; the D gene TCRdb calls, TRBD1, cannot be checked with no DNA. This CDR3 is 15 amino acids long. Per the germline V gene, CDR1 is SGHTA and CDR2 is FQGNSA. This CDR3 is CASSLVGQVIGELFF. The variable domain in full, with the rest retrieved from reference TRBV7-2 and TRBJ2-2, is GAGVSQSPSNKVTEKGKDVELRCDPISGHTALYWYRQSLGQGLEFLIYFQGNSAPDKSGLPSDRFSAERTGGSVSTLTIQRTQQEDSAVYLCASSLVGQVIGELFFGEGSRLTVL.

The chain couples TRBV25-1 to TRBJ1-5; TCRdb designates TRBD1, a call that cannot be tested without DNA. Germline CDR1 MGHDK, CDR2 SYGVNS. The CDR3 covers 14 residues. CDR3 protein: CASSGGTDYQPQHF.

The chain links TRBV4-2 to TRBJ2-3; TCRdb indicates TRBD2, and absent DNA this call remains unverified. Per the germline V gene, CDR1 is LGHNA and CDR2 is YNFKEQ. The CDR3 totals 15 residues. The CDR3 protein is CASRPTSGGADTQYF.

This chain links TRBV20-1 with TRBJ2-5; TCRdb calls TRBD2, which cannot be checked without DNA. Germline V gives CDR1 DFQATT, CDR2 SNEGSKA (reference sequence). The CDR3 length is 14 residues. CDR3 in amino acids: CSARDRRAGETQYF.

The chain links TRBV20-1 to TRBJ2-7; TCRdb selects TRBD1, and the lack of DNA leaves this call unchecked. Looked up from germline, CDR1 is DFQATT and CDR2 is SNEGSKA (reference sequence). The length of the CDR3 is 14 residues. The CDR3 loop is CSANSGTGYTEQYF.

The V call is TRBV10-1, the J call TRBJ2-5; TCRdb's D gene call, TRBD1, goes unchecked for lack of DNA. Germline V gives CDR1 WNHNN, CDR2 SYGVQD (reference sequence). The CDR3 is 14 amino acids. CDR3 protein: CASYNTGGQETQYF.

The chain is built from TRBV7-8 and TRBJ2-1; there is no DNA to check the TCRdb D call of TRBD2. This CDR3 is 13 amino acids long. CDR1 and CDR2 (germline): SGHVS, FQNEAQ. CDR3 residues: CASSLVTRARQFF.

V is TRBV11-2 and J is TRBJ1-1; the D call of TRBD1 rests on TCRdb alone, since no DNA is present to check it. This CDR3 has 14 residues. In germline, CDR1 is SGHAT, CDR2 FQNNGV. The CDR3 sequence is CASRGQGKFTEAFF.

The CDR3 here is CASSLASGRSSYEQYF. The genes are TRBV7-2 and TRBJ2-7; absent DNA, TCRdb's TRBD1 call cannot be checked. This CDR3 is 16 amino acids long. Per the germline V gene, CDR1 is SGHTA and CDR2 is FQGNSA. The complete variable domain, with remaining parts taken from reference TRBV7-2 and TRBJ2-7, reads GAGVSQSPSNKVTEKGKDVELRCDPISGHTALYWYRQSLGQGLEFLIYFQGNSAPDKSGLPSDRFSAERTGGSVSTLTIQRTQQEDSAVYLCASSLASGRSSYEQYFGPGTRLTVT.

The rearrangement uses TRBV15 and TRBJ2-3; TCRdb returns TRBD1, unconfirmable since there is no DNA. CDR1 and CDR2 (germline): LNHNV, YYDKDF (reference sequence). The CDR3 sequence is 12 residues long. The CDR3 is CATKFTGDTQYF.

The J gene is TRBJ1-1, the V gene TRBV5-1; the D gene TCRdb calls, TRBD1, cannot be checked with no DNA. The V gene's germline CDR1 is SGHRS and CDR2 YFSETQ. The CDR3 has 14 amino acids. This CDR3 reads CASRDRGRWTEAFF.

The rearrangement uses TRBV29-1 and TRBJ2-7; without DNA, the TCRdb call of TRBD1 cannot be checked. The CDR3 is 15 residues long. Germline loops: CDR1 SQVTM, CDR2 ANQGSEA. The CDR3 region is CSVEDLGGGPYEQYF.

The V gene is TRBV7-8, the J gene TRBJ2-1; without DNA, the TCRdb call of TRBD1 cannot be checked. CDR3 size: 15 residues. Germline V CDR1 and CDR2: SGHVS, FQNEAQ. The chain's CDR3 is CASRPDGTIYNEQFF.

The chain recombines TRBV7-9 with TRBJ2-2. CDR1 is SEHNR, CDR2 FQNEAQ, per germline (reference sequence). This CDR3 has 14 residues. The CDR3 here is CASSLELGSGELFF.

This chain links TRBV29-1 with TRBJ2-7; the TCRdb D gene call, TRBD1, has no DNA to confirm it. The V gene's germline CDR1 is SQVTM and CDR2 ANQGSEA. The CDR3 contains 13 residues. This chain's CDR3 is CSVTGGTAYEQYF.

The rearrangement uses TRBV5-1 and TRBJ2-3; checking the TCRdb D call of TRBD2 is not possible without DNA. This CDR3 is built from 16 residues. From germline, CDR1 is SGHRS and CDR2 YFSETQ. The CDR3 protein is CASSLARTSPTDTQYF.

CDR3 sequence reads: CASRLEGGPSEQFF. The chain uses TRBV7-2 and TRBJ2-1; as DNA is missing, the TRBD2 call by TCRdb cannot be tested. Germline V gene sequence: CDR1 SGHTA, CDR2 FQGNSA. The CDR3 is 14 amino acids.

V is TRBV1 and J is TRBJ2-3. TRBV1 is classified as a pseudogene. CDR3 length equals 16 residues. CDR3 protein: CTSSQDLKRGTDTQYF.

This sequence joins TRBV4-1 and TRBJ1-1; TCRdb's D call of TRBD1 is untestable without DNA. Germline V gene sequence: CDR1 MGHRA, CDR2 YSYEKL. CDR3 length: 14 residues. The chain's CDR3 is CASRSQGAATEAFF.